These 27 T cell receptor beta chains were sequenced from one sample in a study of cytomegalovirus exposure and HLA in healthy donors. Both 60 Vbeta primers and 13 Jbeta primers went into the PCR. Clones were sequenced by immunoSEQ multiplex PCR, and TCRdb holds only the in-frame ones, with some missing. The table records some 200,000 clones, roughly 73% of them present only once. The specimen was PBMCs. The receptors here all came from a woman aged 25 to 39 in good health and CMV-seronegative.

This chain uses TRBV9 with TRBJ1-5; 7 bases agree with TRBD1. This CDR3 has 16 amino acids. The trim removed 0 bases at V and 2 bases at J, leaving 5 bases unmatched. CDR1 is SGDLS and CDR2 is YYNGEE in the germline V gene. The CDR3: CASSVGQGDGNQPQHF. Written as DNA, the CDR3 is TGTGCCAGCAGCGTAGGACAGGGCGATGGCAATCAGCCCCAGCATTTT. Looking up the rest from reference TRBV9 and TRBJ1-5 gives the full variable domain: DSGVTQTPKHLITATGQRVTLRCSPRSGDLSVYWYQQSLDQGLQFLIQYYNGEERAKGNILERFSAQQFPDLHSELNLSSLELGDSALYFCASSVGQGDGNQPQHFGDGTRLSIL.

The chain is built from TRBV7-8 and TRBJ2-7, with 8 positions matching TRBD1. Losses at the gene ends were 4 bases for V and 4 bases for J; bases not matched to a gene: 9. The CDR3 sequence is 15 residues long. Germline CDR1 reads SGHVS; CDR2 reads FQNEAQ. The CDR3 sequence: CASSSWTGTPYEQYF. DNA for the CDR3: TGTGCCAGCAGCTCCTGGACAGGGACGCCATACGAGCAGTACTTC.

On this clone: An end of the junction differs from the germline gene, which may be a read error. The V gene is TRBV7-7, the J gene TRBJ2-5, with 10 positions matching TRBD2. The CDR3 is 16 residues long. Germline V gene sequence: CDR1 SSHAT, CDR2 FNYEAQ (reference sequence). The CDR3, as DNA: TGTGCTAGCAGCCGCCTAGCGGGAGTCTGGATTGGGACCCAGTACTTC. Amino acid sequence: CASSRLAGVWIGTQYF.

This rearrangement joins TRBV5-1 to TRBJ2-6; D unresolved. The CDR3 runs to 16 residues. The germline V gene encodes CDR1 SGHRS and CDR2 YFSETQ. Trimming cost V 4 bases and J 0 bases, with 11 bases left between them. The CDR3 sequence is CASSAGSSSGANVLTF. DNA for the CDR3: TGCGCCAGCAGCGCCGGGTCTTCCTCTGGGGCCAACGTCCTGACTTTC.

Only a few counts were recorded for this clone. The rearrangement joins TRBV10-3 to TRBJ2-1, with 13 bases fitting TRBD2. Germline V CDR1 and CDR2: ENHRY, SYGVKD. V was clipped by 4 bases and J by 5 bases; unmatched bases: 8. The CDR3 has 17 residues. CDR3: CAISAGLGTSGDNEQFF. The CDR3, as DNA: TGTGCCATCAGTGCGGGACTCGGGACTAGCGGGGACAATGAGCAGTTCTTC.

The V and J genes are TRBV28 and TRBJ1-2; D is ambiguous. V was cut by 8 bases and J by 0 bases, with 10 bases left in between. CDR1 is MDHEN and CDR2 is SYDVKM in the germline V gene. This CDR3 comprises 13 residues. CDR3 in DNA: TGTGCCAGCGTCACGGGGTCTAACTATGGCTACACCTTC. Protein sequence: CASVTGSNYGYTF.

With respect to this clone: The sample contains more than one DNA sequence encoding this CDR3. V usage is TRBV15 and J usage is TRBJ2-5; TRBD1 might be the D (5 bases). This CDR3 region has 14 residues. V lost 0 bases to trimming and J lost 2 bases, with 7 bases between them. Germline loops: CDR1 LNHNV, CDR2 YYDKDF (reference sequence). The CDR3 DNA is TGTGCCACCAGCAGAGACCAGGGTCAAGAGACCCAGTACTTC. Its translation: CATSRDQGQETQYF.

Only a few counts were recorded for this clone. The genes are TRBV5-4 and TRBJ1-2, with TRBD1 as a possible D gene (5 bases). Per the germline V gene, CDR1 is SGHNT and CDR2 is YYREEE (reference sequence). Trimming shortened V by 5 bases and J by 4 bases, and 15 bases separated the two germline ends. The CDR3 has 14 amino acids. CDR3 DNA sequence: TGTGCCAGCAGAAAGTCGGGAGGGGTCTATGGCTACACCTTC. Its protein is CASRKSGGVYGYTF.

This CDR3 is CASSPLSATGTGKEKLFF. The CDR3 nucleotides are TGTGCCAGCTCACCACTAAGTGCTACCGGGACAGGGAAAGAAAAACTGTTTTTT. The gene calls are TRBV18 and TRBJ1-4; 9 bases are a match to TRBD1. Germline V gene sequence: CDR1 KGHSH, CDR2 LQKENI. V lost 1 base and J lost 8; bases outside the gene matches: 14. The CDR3 spans 18 residues. The full variable domain, rest sourced from reference TRBV18 and TRBJ1-4, is NAGVMQNPRHLVRRRGQEARLRCSPMKGHSHVYWYRQLPEEGLKFMVYLQKENIIDESGMPKERFSAEFPKEGPSILRIQQVVRGDSAAYFCASSPLSATGTGKEKLFFGSGTQLSVL.

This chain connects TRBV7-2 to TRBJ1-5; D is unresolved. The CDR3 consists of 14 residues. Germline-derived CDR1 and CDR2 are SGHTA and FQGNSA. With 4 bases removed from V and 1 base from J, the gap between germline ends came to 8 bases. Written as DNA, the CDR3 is TGTGCCAGCAGCTCGGCCGGGAGCAATCAGCCCCAGCATTTT. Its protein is CASSSAGSNQPQHF.

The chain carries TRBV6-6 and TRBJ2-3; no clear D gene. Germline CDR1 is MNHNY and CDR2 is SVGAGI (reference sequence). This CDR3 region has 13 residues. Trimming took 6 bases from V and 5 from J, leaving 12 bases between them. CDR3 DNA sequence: TGTGCCAGCAGCTGGAACCCGGGAGATACGCAGTATTTT. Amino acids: CASSWNPGDTQYF.

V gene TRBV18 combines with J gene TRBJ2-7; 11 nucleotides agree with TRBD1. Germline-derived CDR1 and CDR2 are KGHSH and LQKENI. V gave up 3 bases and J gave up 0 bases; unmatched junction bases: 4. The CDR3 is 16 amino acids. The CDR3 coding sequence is TGTGCCAGCTCACCTCCCGGGACAGGGGGCTCCTACGAGCAGTACTTC. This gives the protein CASSPPGTGGSYEQYF.

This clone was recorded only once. The CDR3, as DNA: TGTGCCAGCAGTGGGAGGACAGGCGTCCAAGAGACCCAGTACTTC. Encoded protein: CASSGRTGVQETQYF. J is TRBJ2-5 and V is TRBV28; possibly TRBD1 for D (7 bases). Germline V gene data show CDR1 as MDHEN and CDR2 as SYDVKM. V lost 5 bases and J 1 base, leaving 14 bases between the germline ends. The CDR3 contains 15 residues.

The CDR3 DNA sequence: TGCGCCAGCAGCCTCGGGACATTATCCTACGAGCAGTACTTC. Encoded protein: CASSLGTLSYEQYF. The gene calls are TRBV4-1 and TRBJ2-7; TRBD1 might be the D (6 bases). V gave up 4 bases and J gave up 1 base, with 11 bases separating them. Germline CDR1 MGHRA, CDR2 YSYEKL. The CDR3 contains 14 residues.

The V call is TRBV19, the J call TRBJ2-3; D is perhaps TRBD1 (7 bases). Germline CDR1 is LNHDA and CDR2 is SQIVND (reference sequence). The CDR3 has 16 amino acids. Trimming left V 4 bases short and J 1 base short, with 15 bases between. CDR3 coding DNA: TGTGCCAGTAGTACCCCGGGACAGCGGGGCACAGATACGCAGTATTTT. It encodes CASSTPGQRGTDTQYF.

CDR3 DNA sequence: TGTGCCAGCAGCGTAGACCCAAGGTCTGTCGGGGCGGGGGGTAACACCGGGGAGCTGTTTTTT. Translated: CASSVDPRSVGAGGNTGELFF. The J gene is TRBJ2-2, the V gene TRBV9; TRBD2 matches at 8 bases. This CDR3 spans 21 amino acids. Germline V gives CDR1 SGDLS, CDR2 YYNGEE. V trimming: 0 bases; J trimming: 2 bases; junction bases outside the gene matches: 18.

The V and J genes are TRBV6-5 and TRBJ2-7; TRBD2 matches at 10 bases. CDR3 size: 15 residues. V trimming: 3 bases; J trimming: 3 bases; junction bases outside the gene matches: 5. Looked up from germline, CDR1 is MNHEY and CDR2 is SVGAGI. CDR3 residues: CASSYSGLARYEQYF. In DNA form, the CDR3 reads TGTGCCAGCAGTTATTCGGGACTAGCGCGCTACGAGCAGTACTTC.

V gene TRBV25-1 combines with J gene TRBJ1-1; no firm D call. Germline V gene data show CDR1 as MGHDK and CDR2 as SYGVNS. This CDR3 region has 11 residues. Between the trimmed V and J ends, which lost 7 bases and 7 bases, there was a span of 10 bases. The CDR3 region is CASTSRGEAFF. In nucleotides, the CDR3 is TGTGCCAGCACCTCACGAGGTGAAGCTTTCTTT.

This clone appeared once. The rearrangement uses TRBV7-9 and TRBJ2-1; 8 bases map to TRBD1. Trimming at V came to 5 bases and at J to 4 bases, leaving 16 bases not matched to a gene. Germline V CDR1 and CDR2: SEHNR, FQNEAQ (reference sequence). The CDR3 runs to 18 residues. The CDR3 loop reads CASSPKLRDRKLYNEQFF. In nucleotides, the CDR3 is TGTGCCAGCAGCCCGAAGCTACGGGACAGGAAATTATACAATGAGCAGTTCTTC. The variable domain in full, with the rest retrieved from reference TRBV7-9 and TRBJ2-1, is DTGVSQNPRHKITKRGQNVTFRCDPISEHNRLYWYRQTLGQGPEFLTYFQNEAQLEKSRLLSDRFSAERPKGSFSTLEIQRTEQGDSAMYLCASSPKLRDRKLYNEQFFGPGTRLTVL.

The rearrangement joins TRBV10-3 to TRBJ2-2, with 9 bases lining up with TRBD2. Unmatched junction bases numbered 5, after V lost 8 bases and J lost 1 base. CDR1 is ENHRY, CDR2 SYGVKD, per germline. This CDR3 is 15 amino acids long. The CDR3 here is CAIGIAGVNTGELFF. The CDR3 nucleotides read TGTGCCATCGGGATAGCGGGGGTGAACACCGGGGAGCTGTTTTTT.

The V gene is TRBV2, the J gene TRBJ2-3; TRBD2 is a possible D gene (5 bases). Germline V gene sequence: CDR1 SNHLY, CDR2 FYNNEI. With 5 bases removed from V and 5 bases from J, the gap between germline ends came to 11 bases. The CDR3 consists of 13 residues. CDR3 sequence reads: CASSKQSGDTQYF. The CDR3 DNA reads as TGTGCCAGCAGTAAACAGAGCGGAGATACGCAGTATTTT.

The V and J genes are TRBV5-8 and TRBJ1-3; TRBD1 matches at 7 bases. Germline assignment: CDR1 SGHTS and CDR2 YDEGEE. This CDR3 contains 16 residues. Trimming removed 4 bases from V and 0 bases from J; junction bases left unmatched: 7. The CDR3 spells CASSATGRLSGNTIYF. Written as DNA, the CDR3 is TGTGCCAGCAGCGCGACAGGGAGGCTCTCTGGAAACACCATATATTTT.

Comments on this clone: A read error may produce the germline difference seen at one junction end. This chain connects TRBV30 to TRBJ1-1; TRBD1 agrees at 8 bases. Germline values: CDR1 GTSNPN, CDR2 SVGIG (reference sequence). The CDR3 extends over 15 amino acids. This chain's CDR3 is CAWRTSGGWYTEASF. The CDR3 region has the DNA TGTGCCTGGAGAACCTCAGGGGGCTGGTACACTGAAGCTTCCTTT.

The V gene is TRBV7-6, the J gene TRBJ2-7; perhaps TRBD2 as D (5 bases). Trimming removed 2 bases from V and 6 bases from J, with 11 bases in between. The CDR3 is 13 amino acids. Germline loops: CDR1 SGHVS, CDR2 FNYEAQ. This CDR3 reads CASSLQLEGEQYF. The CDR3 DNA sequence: TGTGCCAGCAGCTTACAACTAGAGGGCGAGCAGTACTTC.

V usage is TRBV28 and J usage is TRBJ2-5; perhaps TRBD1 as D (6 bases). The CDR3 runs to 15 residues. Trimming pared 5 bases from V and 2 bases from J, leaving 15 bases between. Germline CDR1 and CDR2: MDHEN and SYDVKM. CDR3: CASSPTLRGQETQYF. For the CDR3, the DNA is TGTGCCAGCAGTCCAACCCTCAGGGGACAAGAGACCCAGTACTTC. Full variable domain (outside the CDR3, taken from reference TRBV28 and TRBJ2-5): DVKVTQSSRYLVKRTGEKVFLECVQDMDHENMFWYRQDPGLGLRLIYFSYDVKMKEKGDIPEGYSVSREKKERFSLILESASTNQTSMYLCASSPTLRGQETQYFGPGTRLLVL.

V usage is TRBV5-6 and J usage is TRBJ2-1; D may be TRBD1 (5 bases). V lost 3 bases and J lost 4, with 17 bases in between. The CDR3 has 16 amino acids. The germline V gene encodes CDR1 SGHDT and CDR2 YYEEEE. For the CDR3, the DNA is TGTGCCAGCAGCTCCTCCCAAACAGGATGGTACAATGAGCAGTTCTTC. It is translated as CASSSSQTGWYNEQFF.

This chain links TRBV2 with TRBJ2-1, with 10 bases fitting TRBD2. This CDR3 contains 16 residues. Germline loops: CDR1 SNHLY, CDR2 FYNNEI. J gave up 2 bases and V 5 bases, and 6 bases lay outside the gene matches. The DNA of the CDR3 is TGTGCCAGCAGTAACTCCGGGACTAGCGCCTACAATGAGCAGTTCTTC. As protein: CASSNSGTSAYNEQFF.